Following are 5 T cell receptor beta chains from one sample sequenced in a study of blood T cells in healthy people across ages. It was with a sample-barcoded 5' primer and a J-beta primer mix that a second PCR of roughly 7 to 12 cycles was run. Via MiXCR, TCRdb re-called the 5' RACE reads, giving one row per CDR3 protein. Among 920,000 or so distinct CDR3 sequences listed, 45% were seen once. Material for sequencing was blood. These receptors were obtained from a woman aged 60-75 years in good health.

The chain joins TRBV27 to TRBJ2-1; 11 bases fit TRBD2. V lost 5 bases, J lost 10 bases, and 10 bases stayed unmatched. CDR3 length equals 15 residues. Germline CDR1 reads MNHEY; CDR2 reads SMNVEV (reference sequence). As DNA, the CDR3 is TGTGCCAGCAGTCCTGGGACTAGCGGCACCTACGAGCAGTTCTTC. Translating gives CASSPGTSGTYEQFF.

This rearrangement joins TRBV28 to TRBJ2-3; D is possibly TRBD2 (7 bases). The length of the CDR3 is 17 residues. Germline V gene lookup returns CDR1 MDHEN and CDR2 SYDVKM. Trimming took off 3 bases at V and 4 bases at J, with 20 bases between the two ends. This CDR3 reads CASSFRGWGGGPDTQYF. The CDR3 DNA reads as TGTGCCAGCAGTTTCCGGGGTTGGGGGGGCGGTCCAGATACGCAGTATTTT.

This clonotype was seen once. A clone one base away is much larger, so this may be a read error. The chain employs TRBV5-6 and TRBJ2-7; D gene unclear. The germline CDR1 and CDR2 sequences are SGHDT and YYEEEE. The CDR3 consists of 13 residues. With 4 bases removed from V and 7 bases from J, the gap between germline ends came to 15 bases. CDR3 amino acids: CASSLNLRGEQYF. In nucleotides, the CDR3 is TGTGCCAGCAGCCTGAATTTGAGAGGTGAGCAGTACTTC.

V is TRBV27 and J is TRBJ2-5, with 10 bases identical to TRBD1. The J segment lost 5 bases and the V segment lost 6 bases, leaving 3 bases of the junction unmatched. The CDR3 has 13 amino acids. Germline assignment: CDR1 MNHEY and CDR2 SMNVEV (reference sequence). CDR3 sequence (DNA): TGTGCCAGCAGGGGGGGACAGGGGGAGACCCAGTACTTC. It encodes CASRGGQGETQYF.

The sample holds a few counts of this clonotype. V gene TRBV5-1 combines with J gene TRBJ2-5, with 7 bases fitting TRBD1. V was clipped by 1 base and J by 3 bases; unmatched bases: 6. This CDR3 spans 15 amino acids. The germline CDR1 and CDR2 sequences are SGHRS and YFSETQ. The chain's CDR3 is CASSLRLGQEETQYF. The CDR3 DNA reads as TGCGCCAGCAGCTTGAGGCTAGGACAGGAAGAGACCCAGTACTTC.